One and the same sample provided the 18 T cell receptor beta chains below, sequenced in a study of control samples from healthy donors and cancer patients. TCRdb keeps only in-frame clones here, not all; method: immunoSEQ multiplex PCR. The sample includes fewer than 100,000 clones, more than 75% of them seen just once. The sequenced sample was blood. Receptor source: a woman aged 60-70 years in good health.

The CDR3 sequence is CASSPQLINNEQFF. CDR3 coding DNA: TGTGCCAGCAGCCCCCAACTAATAAACAATGAGCAGTTCTTC. This chain connects TRBV11-3 to TRBJ2-1; D gene unclear. This CDR3 spans 14 amino acids. Trimming took off 5 bases at V and 5 bases at J, with 13 bases between the two ends. The germline V gene has CDR1 SGHNT and CDR2 YENEEA.

This sequence joins TRBV6-1 and TRBJ1-2, with D hard to call. CDR1 and CDR2 from the germline V gene are MNHNS and SASEGT. This CDR3 has 19 amino acids. Trimming removed 1 base at V and 2 bases at J, with 23 bases between. CDR3 in DNA: TGTGCCAGCAGTGAAGTCTTTTTGAGTCGACTCCCAACGAACTATGGCTACACCTTC. Its protein product is CASSEVFLSRLPTNYGYTF.

The chain combines TRBV27 with TRBJ1-6, with D possibly TRBD1 on 5 matching bases. Trimming left V 3 bases short and J 10 bases short, with 19 bases between. CDR3 length: 16 amino acids. CDR1 is MNHEY, CDR2 SMNVEV, per germline (reference sequence). The CDR3 loop is CASSLSTEGYRSPLHF. DNA for the CDR3: TGTGCCAGCAGTTTGTCAACGGAGGGGTACCGGTCACCCCTCCACTTT.

The chain has TRBV19 and TRBJ1-2; 7 bases are a match to TRBD1. V lost 3 bases, J lost 3 bases, and 13 bases stayed unmatched. Germline CDR1 is LNHDA and CDR2 is SQIVND (reference sequence). The CDR3 consists of 17 residues. CDR3 DNA sequence: TGTGCCAGTAGTATCAGACAGGGAGAAGGGCAAGACTATGGCTACACCTTC. Its protein is CASSIRQGEGQDYGYTF.

Many counts were recorded for this clone. The chain has TRBV10-3 and TRBJ1-4, with a weak D call TRBD1 (6 bases). V was cut by 8 bases and J by 3 bases, with 10 bases left in between. The CDR3 contains 13 residues. The germline gives CDR1 ENHRY, CDR2 SYGVKD. The CDR3 DNA follows: TGTGCCATCCAACAGGGATCTAATGAAAAACTGTTTTTT. It yields the protein CAIQQGSNEKLFF.

The chain has TRBV19 and TRBJ1-1, with 9 nucleotides matching TRBD1. V lost 7 bases and J lost 4; bases outside the gene matches: 7. The CDR3 is 14 amino acids. The germline V gene encodes CDR1 LNHDA and CDR2 SQIVND (reference sequence). The CDR3 nucleotides are TGTGCCAGTACCCACGGGACAGGGATCACTGAAGCTTTCTTT. Residues: CASTHGTGITEAFF.

This chain uses TRBV6-5 with TRBJ2-7, with D tentatively TRBD1 (6 bases). Germline values: CDR1 MNHEY, CDR2 SVGAGI. The CDR3 length is 14 residues. With 7 bases removed from V and 1 base from J, the gap between germline ends came to 14 bases. The CDR3 is CASNHREPSYEQYF. In nucleotides, the CDR3 is TGTGCCAGCAATCACAGGGAACCTTCCTACGAGCAGTACTTC.

V is TRBV18 and J is TRBJ1-2; D remains ambiguous. The CDR3 extends over 14 amino acids. Germline CDR1 reads KGHSH; CDR2 reads LQKENI. V shed 3 bases and J shed 4 bases, with 12 bases lying between them. The CDR3 region is CASSPVRDPYGYTF. CDR3 coding DNA: TGTGCCAGCTCACCGGTAAGGGATCCCTATGGCTACACCTTC.

As concerns this clone: This specimen includes other DNA sequences encoding the same CDR3. The chain carries TRBV19 and TRBJ2-7, with 8 bases aligning to TRBD1. The germline V gene encodes CDR1 LNHDA and CDR2 SQIVND (reference sequence). Trimming cost V 5 bases and J 3 bases; bases outside gene matches: 0. The CDR3 extends over 12 amino acids. The CDR3 DNA follows: TGTGCCAGTAGTGGACAGGGCTACGAGCAGTACTTC. As protein: CASSGQGYEQYF.

J is TRBJ2-1 and V is TRBV9, with D possibly being TRBD1 or TRBD2 (6 bases each). CDR3 length: 14 amino acids. Trimming removed 3 bases at V and 3 bases at J, with 10 bases between. Germline assignment: CDR1 SGDLS and CDR2 YYNGEE. CDR3 bases: TGTGCCAGCAGCGAGAAGGGGGGCTACAATGAGCAGTTCTTC. It translates to CASSEKGGYNEQFF.

The chain uses TRBV2 and TRBJ2-7; 7 bases match TRBD2. The CDR3 runs to 12 residues. With V trimmed by 6 bases and J by 6 bases, 5 bases remained unmatched. Germline V gene data show CDR1 as SNHLY and CDR2 as FYNNEI. The CDR3 coding sequence is TGTGCCAGCAGATCGGCTAGCGGCGAGCAGTACTTC. It is translated as CASRSASGEQYF. Full variable domain (remainder filled in from reference TRBV2 and TRBJ2-7): EPEVTQTPSHQVTQMGQEVILRCVPISNHLYFYWYRQILGQKVEFLVSFYNNEISEKSEIFDDQFSVERPDGSNFTLKIRSTKLEDSAMYFCASRSASGEQYFGPGTRLTVT.

The chain uses TRBV19 and TRBJ1-5, with D possibly matching TRBD1 (6 bases). This CDR3 contains 15 residues. The germline V and J ends were trimmed by 4 bases and 1 base, with 11 bases remaining between them. Germline lookup yields CDR1 LNHDA and CDR2 SQIVND (reference sequence). The CDR3 bases are TGTGCCAGTAGTAGGGGACAATCCAGCAATCAGCCCCAGCATTTT. This gives the protein CASSRGQSSNQPQHF.

The chain uses TRBV12-5 and TRBJ2-7; TRBD1 aligns across 7 bases. The germline CDR1 and CDR2 sequences are LGHNT and FRNRAP. V shed 6 bases and J 1 base; nucleotides not matched to a gene: 9. This CDR3 contains 15 residues. The CDR3 protein is CASGHTGQVSYEQYF. DNA of the CDR3: TGTGCTAGTGGCCACACAGGACAGGTTTCCTACGAGCAGTACTTC.

The chain links TRBV5-1 to TRBJ1-1, with a tentative D call TRBD1 (6 bases). V lost 1 base and J 0 bases, leaving 7 bases between the germline ends. The length of the CDR3 is 14 residues. Germline CDR1 SGHRS, CDR2 YFSETQ. The CDR3: CASSLTGMNTEAFF. The CDR3 DNA is TGCGCCAGCAGCTTGACAGGGATGAACACTGAAGCTTTCTTT.

The chain carries TRBV28 and TRBJ1-5; the D gene is possibly TRBD1 (5 bases). The V gene lost 7 bases and the J gene lost 4 bases, with 14 bases spanning the gap. This CDR3 is built from 14 residues. From germline, CDR1 is MDHEN and CDR2 SYDVKM. Here the CDR3 DNA reads TGTGCCAGCACCGAAGCGGGGACGAATCAGCCCCAGCATTTT. Its protein is CASTEAGTNQPQHF.

The chain employs TRBV5-1 and TRBJ2-3; the D gene could be TRBD1 or TRBD2 (6 bases each). The germline V and J ends were trimmed by 2 bases and 6 bases, with 10 bases remaining between them. The CDR3 spans 13 residues. CDR1 and CDR2 (germline): SGHRS, YFSETQ. The CDR3 DNA sequence: TGCGCCAGCAGCTTACAGGGAGGCGATACGCAGTATTTT. This translates into CASSLQGGDTQYF.

This clone appeared a few times. The rearrangement links TRBV14 to TRBJ2-5; no clear D. The CDR3 is 13 residues long. Germline loops: CDR1 SGHDN, CDR2 FVKESK. Trimming took off 1 base at V and 4 bases at J, with 7 bases between the two ends. The CDR3 DNA is TGTGCCAGCAGCCAAGTTAGAAGAGAGACCCAGTACTTC. Translating gives CASSQVRRETQYF.

The chain is built from TRBV9 and TRBJ2-5, with 7 bases matching TRBD1. Germline CDR1 SGDLS, CDR2 YYNGEE. This CDR3 is built from 14 residues. V trimming: 3 bases; J trimming: 0 bases; junction bases outside the gene matches: 2. DNA for the CDR3: TGTGCCAGCAGCGGACAGGGTTACCAAGAGACCCAGTACTTC. Translation gives CASSGQGYQETQYF.